This passage covers 7 T cell receptor beta chains from one sample sequenced in a study of neurological immune-mediated disorders. TCRdb reprocessed the 5' RACE reads with MiXCR, giving one entry per CDR3 protein. The data contain 55,000 to 70,000 distinct CDR3 sequences, about 10% of them singletons. The sequenced sample was PBMCs. These receptor sequences come from a man aged 55-75 years in good health.

This clonotype appeared many times. The chain combines TRBV7-9 with TRBJ1-5, with D tentatively TRBD1 (5 bases). V was trimmed by 1 base and J by 6 bases, leaving 7 bases between them. This CDR3 has 13 residues. Germline CDR1 reads SEHNR; CDR2 reads FQNEAQ (reference sequence). CDR3 bases: TGTGCCAGCAGCTTAGAGGGGATTCAGCCCCAGCATTTT. Translated, it gives CASSLEGIQPQHF.

This clonotype was seen at least ten times. V is TRBV5-1 and J is TRBJ2-2, with D perhaps TRBD2 (5 bases). The V end lost 4 bases, the J end lost 8 bases, and 12 bases lay between the germline ends. CDR3 length equals 13 residues. Germline V lookup: CDR1 SGHRS, CDR2 YFSETQ. Here the CDR3 reads CASSPLPGGELFF. DNA for the CDR3: TGCGCCAGCAGCCCCCTTCCGGGGGGGGAGCTGTTTTTT.

The table lists this clonotype with many counts. The chain links TRBV27 to TRBJ2-5, with a possible D match to TRBD1 (5 bases). The germline CDR1 and CDR2 sequences are MNHEY and SMNVEV (reference sequence). The ends were cut back, 4 bases at V and 1 base at J, with 16 bases in the middle. CDR3 length equals 16 residues. Here the CDR3 reads CASSYSRIRAQETQYF. The CDR3 DNA is TGTGCCAGCAGTTACTCCCGCATCAGGGCCCAAGAGACCCAGTACTTC.

Many counts were recorded for this clonotype. The rearrangement links TRBV4-3 to TRBJ1-1, with D hard to call. CDR1 LGHNA and CDR2 YSLEER come from the germline V gene. V lost 3 bases to trimming and J lost 8 bases, with 13 bases between them. The CDR3 is 13 amino acids. The CDR3 sequence: CASSQGLGTEAFF. CDR3 coding DNA: TGCGCCAGCAGCCAGGGTTTAGGAACGGAAGCTTTCTTT.

This clonotype was found many times. CDR3 region: CASSLGRGQADTQYF. In DNA, the CDR3 is TGTGCCAGCAGCTTGGGAAGGGGGCAGGCAGATACGCAGTATTTT. J is TRBJ2-3 and V is TRBV5-5, with TRBD1 identical over 7 bases. V trimming: 0 bases; J trimming: 4 bases; junction bases outside the gene matches: 5. The CDR3 sequence is 15 residues long. Germline assignment: CDR1 SGHKS and CDR2 YYEKEE (reference sequence). The whole variable domain, remainder taken from reference TRBV5-5 and TRBJ2-3, is DAGVTQSPTHLIKTRGQQVTLRCSPISGHKSVSWYQQVLGQGPQFIFQYYEKEERGRGNFPDRFSARQFPNYSSELNVNALLLGDSALYLCASSLGRGQADTQYFGPGTRLTVL.

This clonotype came up many times. This chain connects TRBV10-3 to TRBJ2-7; 9 bases line up with TRBD1. CDR3 size: 12 residues. Germline values: CDR1 ENHRY, CDR2 SYGVKD. Germline trimming cut 9 bases from V and 5 bases from J; bases unmatched to any gene: 5. As DNA, the CDR3 is TGTGCCATTGAGGGGGACAGGGACGAGCAGTACTTC. This sequence encodes CAIEGDRDEQYF.

This clonotype was picked up many times. The genes are TRBV2 and TRBJ2-1; the match to TRBD2 covers 7 bases. From germline, CDR1 is SNHLY and CDR2 FYNNEI. This CDR3 region has 14 residues. J gave up 4 bases and V 7 bases, and 7 bases lay outside the gene matches. Written as DNA, the CDR3 is TGTGCCAGCAACGGAGCGGGAACGTACAATGAGCAGTTCTTC. It encodes CASNGAGTYNEQFF.